The 21 T cell receptor beta chains presented below share a single source sample, sequenced in a study of human T cells and chemical hapten exposure. As to time point: patch test 2, 6 weeks after DPC sensitization. Regarding treatment: therapeutic diphenylcyclopropenone sensitization with weekly scalp DPC. MiXCR was run by TCRdb on the RACE reads, yielding one entry per CDR3 protein. The table lists 75,000 to 95,000 distinct CDR3 sequences, 11% of them singletons. This specimen consisted of whole blood, obtained in connection with sensitization to the hapten diphenylcyclopropenone (DPC). The receptor source for this set is a man aged 40-50 years with alopecia areata. Some clones in this sample may be carry-over from other donors' samples.

The chain is built from TRBV28 and TRBJ2-7; D is unclear. Germline V gives CDR1 MDHEN, CDR2 SYDVKM. The CDR3 has 14 residues. The ends were cut back, 2 bases at V and 0 bases at J, with 8 bases in the middle. CDR3 in amino acids: CASSLKGNSYEQYV. The CDR3 DNA reads as TGTGCCAGCAGTTTAAAAGGGAACTCCTACGAGCAGTACGTC.

The chain couples TRBV27 to TRBJ2-7; perhaps D is TRBD1 or TRBD2 (5 bases each). V was trimmed by 2 bases and J by 0 bases, leaving 17 bases between them. The germline gives CDR1 MNHEY, CDR2 SMNVEV (reference sequence). This CDR3 has 17 residues. The CDR3 DNA reads as TGTGCCAGCAGTTTACGGTCCTTGGGACGGACCTCCTACGAGCAGTACTTC. Encoded protein: CASSLRSLGRTSYEQYF.

This clonotype was seen a few times. The chain employs TRBV19 and TRBJ2-1; 7 positions match TRBD1. Trimming removed 6 bases from V and 8 bases from J; junction bases left unmatched: 7. Germline V CDR1 and CDR2: LNHDA, SQIVND (reference sequence). The CDR3 loop spans 13 amino acids. The CDR3 is CASSPDRAHEQFF. The CDR3 DNA follows: TGTGCCAGTAGCCCCGACAGGGCCCATGAGCAGTTCTTC.

The gene calls are TRBV18 and TRBJ1-5; no reliable D call. The ends were cut back, 4 bases at V and 3 bases at J, with 13 bases in the middle. The CDR3 length is 15 residues. Germline V gene data show CDR1 as KGHSH and CDR2 as LQKENI. CDR3 sequence: CASSRSSGSNQPQHF. The CDR3 DNA follows: TGTGCCAGCTCACGCTCTTCGGGGTCCAATCAGCCCCAGCATTTT.

The chain links TRBV19 to TRBJ1-2; 8 bases match TRBD1. The germline V gene encodes CDR1 LNHDA and CDR2 SQIVND (reference sequence). This CDR3 comprises 15 residues. Trimming at V came to 0 bases and at J to 6 bases, leaving 6 bases not matched to a gene. CDR3 nucleotides: TGTGCCAGTAGTATAGACAACAGGGGGTCGGATGGCTACACCTTC. Residues: CASSIDNRGSDGYTF.

The V and J genes are TRBV27 and TRBJ2-1; no clear D. Germline CDR1 reads MNHEY; CDR2 reads SMNVEV (reference sequence). Trimming left V 4 bases short and J 14 bases short, with 12 bases between. This CDR3 has 11 residues. The CDR3: CASSSGGREFF. The CDR3 nucleotides read TGTGCCAGCAGTTCGGGTGGTAGGGAGTTCTTC.

The chain couples TRBV6-4 to TRBJ2-3; 10 bases are shared with TRBD2. With V trimmed by 2 bases and J by 3 bases, 2 bases remained unmatched. Germline V gene data show CDR1 as MRHNA and CDR2 as SNTAGT. CDR3 length: 15 residues. The CDR3 region is CASSDGTSETDTQYF. CDR3 sequence (DNA): TGTGCCAGCAGTGACGGGACTAGCGAGACAGATACGCAGTATTTT.

This clonotype was detected only a few times. The J gene is TRBJ2-2, the V gene TRBV28; 8 nucleotides align to TRBD1. Germline V gives CDR1 MDHEN, CDR2 SYDVKM. The CDR3 totals 16 residues. V was pared by 4 bases and J by 1 base, with 5 bases of the junction left unmatched. CDR3 amino acids: CASSSPRGLNTGELFF. The CDR3 nucleotides are TGTGCCAGCAGTTCCCCCAGGGGGCTGAACACCGGGGAGCTGTTTTTT.

A few counts support this clonotype. V and J are TRBV6-5 and TRBJ2-3; D perhaps matches TRBD1 (8 bases). The CDR3 runs to 17 residues. Trimming left V 7 bases short and J 2 bases short, with 22 bases between. Germline CDR1 MNHEY, CDR2 SVGAGI. The CDR3 coding sequence is TGTGCCAGCACCCACAGGGGGGGACCGTCCTCCACAGATACGCAGTATTTT. As protein: CASTHRGGPSSTDTQYF.

This clonotype came up many times. V usage is TRBV20-1 and J usage is TRBJ2-3, with D unclear. CDR1 is DFQATT and CDR2 is SNEGSKA in the germline V gene (reference sequence). With 7 bases removed from V and 0 bases from J, the gap between germline ends came to 8 bases. The CDR3 covers 12 residues. In DNA, the CDR3 is TGCAGTGTGTACGCCAGCACAGATACGCAGTATTTT. Its translation: CSVYASTDTQYF.

This clonotype was observed a handful of times. The chain employs TRBV29-1 and TRBJ2-5; 7 positions match TRBD2. Unmatched junction bases numbered 11, after V lost 6 bases and J lost 4 bases. Germline assignment: CDR1 SQVTM and CDR2 ANQGSEA. The CDR3 is 14 amino acids. CDR3 in amino acids: CSVLFAGVGETQYF. The CDR3 nucleotides are TGCAGCGTCCTCTTTGCGGGAGTAGGAGAGACCCAGTACTTC.

This clonotype was recorded a few times. V is TRBV12-5 and J is TRBJ1-2, with 8 bases matching TRBD1. The V gene end was trimmed by 6 bases and the J gene end by 14 bases; junction bases not matched to a gene: 14. The CDR3 runs 13 residues. Germline V gene sequence: CDR1 LGHNT, CDR2 FRNRAP. The CDR3 DNA reads TGTGCTAGTGGCCCAGGACAGGGTATGGCTTTGACCTTC. It is translated as CASGPGQGMALTF.

V usage is TRBV5-5 and J usage is TRBJ2-3; possible D gene TRBD2, 5 bases. With 3 bases removed from V and 0 bases from J, the gap between germline ends came to 17 bases. CDR1 SGHKS and CDR2 YYEKEE come from the germline V gene (reference sequence). This CDR3 region has 17 residues. The CDR3 sequence is CASSSQWTRSSTDTQYF. Written as DNA, the CDR3 is TGTGCCAGCAGCTCACAATGGACTCGTTCTAGCACAGATACGCAGTATTTT.

This clonotype was seen only a few times. The chain couples TRBV5-1 to TRBJ1-4, with unresolved D. The germline V gene has CDR1 SGHRS and CDR2 YFSETQ. The CDR3 is made up of 15 amino acids. The V gene lost 6 bases and the J gene lost 5 bases, with 17 bases spanning the gap. The CDR3: CASNEARAENEKLFF. CDR3 DNA: TGCGCCAGCAACGAAGCAAGGGCTGAAAATGAAAAACTGTTTTTT.

The table lists this clonotype with a few counts. The rearrangement links TRBV7-2 to TRBJ2-1; a weak D match, TRBD2 (5 bases). The germline V gene encodes CDR1 SGHTA and CDR2 FQGNSA. This CDR3 region has 14 residues. The V end lost 5 bases, the J end lost 9 bases, and 17 bases lay between the germline ends. CDR3 region: CASSRSREYLEQFF. In DNA form, the CDR3 reads TGTGCCAGCAGCCGGAGTAGGGAGTACCTTGAGCAGTTCTTC.

This clonotype was observed at least ten times. The genes are TRBV9 and TRBJ1-3; the D gene is possibly TRBD1 (5 bases). Germline V lookup: CDR1 SGDLS, CDR2 YYNGEE. V was cut by 4 bases and J by 0 bases, with 14 bases left in between. The CDR3 loop spans 16 amino acids. The CDR3 is CASSRGTDNSGNTIYF. The CDR3 nucleotides read TGTGCCAGCAGCCGCGGGACGGACAACTCTGGAAACACCATATATTTT.

This clonotype was picked up a small number of times. The chain joins TRBV7-3 to TRBJ2-3, with D unclear. Germline CDR1 and CDR2: SGHTA and FQGTGA. Trimming stripped 6 bases from V and 6 bases from J, with 13 bases between. The CDR3 spans 13 residues. CDR3 region: CASSLREDDTQYF. Written as DNA, the CDR3 is TGTGCCAGCAGTTTACGAGAGGATGATACGCAGTATTTT.

V and J are TRBV3-1 and TRBJ2-7; the D call may be TRBD1 or TRBD2 (5 bases each). V was cut by 4 bases and J by 2 bases, with 6 bases left in between. Germline values: CDR1 LGHDT, CDR2 YNNKEL (reference sequence). The CDR3 totals 12 residues. CDR3 protein: CASSRDAYEQYF. The CDR3 nucleotides read TGTGCCAGCAGCCGGGACGCCTACGAGCAGTACTTC.

This clonotype was seen more than once but under ten times. The chain employs TRBV27 and TRBJ2-5, with a tentative D call TRBD1 (5 bases). The length of the CDR3 is 15 residues. Trimming stripped 4 bases from V and 5 bases from J, with 17 bases between. Germline CDR1 MNHEY, CDR2 SMNVEV (reference sequence). CDR3 sequence: CASSSNFLPGETQYF. The CDR3 DNA sequence: TGTGCCAGCAGTTCCAACTTTTTGCCAGGGGAGACCCAGTACTTC.

This clonotype was seen at least ten times. The V gene is TRBV4-3, the J gene TRBJ1-6; a weak D match, TRBD1 (6 bases). This CDR3 spans 16 amino acids. The V and J ends lost 0 bases and 7 bases respectively, with 13 bases between them. Germline CDR1 LGHNA, CDR2 YSLEER. This CDR3 is CASSQEGKGENSPLHF. CDR3 sequence (DNA): TGCGCCAGCAGCCAAGAAGGAAAGGGGGAAAATTCACCCCTCCACTTT.

Comment on this clonotype: A much larger clone is a single base away; this may be a read error. The V gene is TRBV7-2, the J gene TRBJ2-3, with D perhaps matching TRBD2 (5 bases). The CDR3 length is 13 residues. Germline-derived CDR1 and CDR2 are SGHTA and FQGNSA. The CDR3 protein is CASGLRATDTQYF. The CDR3 coding sequence is TGTGCCAGCGGCTTGCGGGCCACAGATACGCAGTATTTT.